This TCR beta chain stems from a study of T cell changes during pregnancy in multiple sclerosis. TCRdb keeps only in-frame clones here, not all; method: immunoSEQ multiplex PCR. The repertoire has roughly 52,000 clones, more than 80% of them found once; the top ten carry approximately 0.58%. This CDR3 has 14 amino acids. The germline V and J ends were trimmed by 2 bases and 7 bases, with 12 bases remaining between them. Germline V gene data show CDR1 as MNHEY and CDR2 as SVGAGI. V is TRBV6-5 and J is TRBJ1-5, with D possibly matching TRBD1 (6 bases). Specimen: CD4+ T cells from peripheral blood mononuclear cells, collected in the first trimester of pregnancy. This clonotype was obtained from a female donor with multiple sclerosis, enrolled in a pregnancy study. The CDR3 protein is CASSYAGVGQPQHF. The DNA for the CDR3 is TGTGCCAGCAGTTACGCAGGGGTTGGGCAGCCCCAGCATTTT.